This entry concerns a single T cell receptor (beta chain). Sequencing was performed with immunoSEQ multiplex PCR; in TCRdb, only in-frame clones are kept and a portion is missing. The table shows 200,000 to 300,000 clones, with approximately 90% occurring only once. The data derive from a study of blood T cell repertoires in COVID-19. Whole-study context: From the United States, Italy and Spain came samples of acute and convalescent COVID-19.

Germline CDR1 is MNHNS and CDR2 is SASEGT. This CDR3 region has 13 residues. V was cut by 3 bases and J by 3 bases, with 9 bases left in between. Sequenced material: peripheral blood. The clonotype was recovered from a man in his sixties who had recovered from COVID-19. The chain recombines TRBV6-1 with TRBJ2-7; unclear D gene. CDR3 DNA sequence: TGTGCCAGCAGTGATGTGGGCCGCTACGAGCAGTACTTC. Amino acids: CASSDVGRYEQYF.